This T cell receptor beta chain is from a study of T cells in tuberculosis. After thawing and overnight rest, PBMC were stained with GMM-loaded CD1B tetramer, viability dye and anti-CD3 for sorting. The lipid loaded on the CD1B tetramers was C32 glucose monomycolate from Rhodococcus equi. The table came from immunoSEQ multiplex PCR; TCRdb's copy has only in-frame clones and leaves some out. This table has 80,000 to 90,000 clones, more than 75% appearing once. Specimen: CD1b-GMM tetramer-negative cells sorted from PBMCs. The receptor's source is an adult woman with latent tuberculosis.

CDR3 sequence: CASSRRGYPYNEQFF. CDR3 bases: TGTGCCAGCAGCAGGCGGGGCTATCCCTACAATGAGCAGTTCTTC. The chain joins TRBV11-2 to TRBJ2-1, with D possibly being TRBD2 (6 bases). V was cut by 5 bases and J by 2 bases, with 13 bases left in between. CDR1 SGHAT and CDR2 FQNNGV come from the germline V gene. The CDR3 has 15 residues.